This T cell receptor (beta chain) was captured by sequencing in a study of T cell changes during pregnancy in multiple sclerosis. Germline V gene data show CDR1 as SGHNT and CDR2 as YYREEE (reference sequence). V was pared by 3 bases and J by 5 bases, with 2 bases of the junction left unmatched. The CDR3 sequence is 13 residues long. Here immunoSEQ multiplex PCR was the method, and the copy in TCRdb shows in-frame clones only, minus some. The sample records approximately 60,000 clones, about 90% being singletons. The V gene is TRBV5-4, the J gene TRBJ2-3; 8 bases map to TRBD1. The material was peripheral blood, obtained in the second trimester of pregnancy. This receptor was obtained from a female donor in good health, enrolled as a control in a pregnancy study. CDR3 residues: CASSSGQGDTQYF. CDR3 nucleotides: TGTGCCAGCAGCTCCGGACAGGGAGATACGCAGTATTTT.